These 29 T cell receptor beta chains came from one sample sequenced in a study of T cell changes during pregnancy in multiple sclerosis. The repertoire was sequenced with immunoSEQ multiplex PCR; TCRdb's copy has only in-frame clones and lacks some. The table includes 66,000 or so clones, 75% to 95% detected once. The sample in question was CD8+ T cells from peripheral blood mononuclear cells, obtained before pregnancy. These receptors were collected from a female donor with multiple sclerosis, enrolled in a pregnancy study.

The V gene is TRBV14, the J gene TRBJ1-2; no clear D. V was trimmed by 0 bases and J by 4 bases, leaving 3 bases between them. Germline CDR1 and CDR2: SGHDN and FVKESK. The CDR3 is made up of 12 amino acids. CDR3 bases: TGTGCCAGCAGCCAAGACATCTATGGCTACACCTTC. Protein: CASSQDIYGYTF.

The CDR3 is CASSPEGPYGYTF. The CDR3 DNA is TGTGCCAGCAGTCCGGAGGGACCCTATGGCTACACCTTC. The chain joins TRBV27 to TRBJ1-2, with D perhaps matching TRBD1 (5 bases). Trimming left V 5 bases short and J 4 bases short, with 11 bases between. Germline V gene lookup returns CDR1 MNHEY and CDR2 SMNVEV (reference sequence). The CDR3 contains 13 residues.

This clone came up a few times. The gene calls are TRBV27 and TRBJ1-2; TRBD1 might be the D (6 bases). CDR1 is MNHEY, CDR2 SMNVEV, per germline (reference sequence). V lost 5 bases to trimming and J lost 3 bases, with 16 bases between them. The CDR3 is made up of 15 amino acids. The CDR3 DNA follows: TGTGCCAGCAGTAGCTACAGGGAGGGGGACTATGGCTACACCTTC. This encodes CASSSYREGDYGYTF.

CDR3 region: CASKPGQGAFGYTF. CDR3 bases: TGTGCCAGCAAACCGGGACAGGGGGCCTTTGGCTACACCTTC. The chain has TRBV11-1 and TRBJ1-2, with 12 nucleotides matching TRBD1. CDR1 and CDR2 from the germline V gene are SGHAT and FQDESV (reference sequence). V shed 7 bases and J 7 bases; nucleotides not matched to a gene: 7. The CDR3 spans 14 residues. Based on the CDR3 plus reference TRBV11-1 and TRBJ1-2, the full variable domain is EAEVAQSPRYKITEKSQAVAFWCDPISGHATLYWYRQILGQGPELLVQFQDESVVDDSQLPKDRFSAERLKGVDSTLKIQPAELGDSAMYLCASKPGQGAFGYTFGSGTRLTVV.

With regard to this clone: The identical CDR3 is also encoded by other nucleotide sequences in the sample. The chain uses TRBV9 and TRBJ2-7; no definite D call. CDR3 size: 14 residues. V shed 0 bases and J shed 3 bases, with 10 bases lying between them. The V gene's germline CDR1 is SGDLS and CDR2 YYNGEE. As DNA, the CDR3 is TGTGCCAGCAGCGTAGGATCAGGTAACTACGAGCAGTACTTC. Protein sequence: CASSVGSGNYEQYF. The whole variable domain, remainder taken from reference TRBV9 and TRBJ2-7, is DSGVTQTPKHLITATGQRVTLRCSPRSGDLSVYWYQQSLDQGLQFLIQYYNGEERAKGNILERFSAQQFPDLHSELNLSSLELGDSALYFCASSVGSGNYEQYFGPGTRLTVT.

The V and J genes are TRBV2 and TRBJ1-6; D gene uncertain. Trimming removed 3 bases from V and 0 bases from J, with 9 bases in between. This CDR3 spans 16 amino acids. In germline, CDR1 is SNHLY, CDR2 FYNNEI. The CDR3 spells CASSEEDSSYNSPLHF. The CDR3 DNA reads as TGTGCCAGCAGTGAGGAGGATAGCTCCTATAATTCACCCCTCCACTTT.

The CDR3 nucleotides read TGTGCCAGCAGTTACGACATAAATCAGCCCCAGCATTTT. Protein product: CASSYDINQPQHF. This chain links TRBV6-6 with TRBJ1-5; D not resolved. Germline V gene sequence: CDR1 MNHNY, CDR2 SVGAGI (reference sequence). V lost 2 bases and J 4 bases, leaving 6 bases between the germline ends. The CDR3 loop spans 13 amino acids.

The chain is built from TRBV19 and TRBJ2-3; D is possibly TRBD2 (6 bases). This CDR3 is built from 13 residues. CDR1 and CDR2 (germline): LNHDA, SQIVND (reference sequence). With 5 bases removed from V and 9 bases from J, the gap between germline ends came to 15 bases. The CDR3 coding sequence is TGTGCCAGTAGTGGCCGAACTAGCATCACGCAGTATTTT. Translated, it gives CASSGRTSITQYF. The full variable domain, rest sourced from reference TRBV19 and TRBJ2-3, is DGGITQSPKYLFRKEGQNVTLSCEQNLNHDAMYWYRQDPGQGLRLIYYSQIVNDFQKGDIAEGYSVSREKKESFPLTVTSAQKNPTAFYLCASSGRTSITQYFGPGTRLTVL.

The chain employs TRBV12-2 and TRBJ1-1; TRBD1 reflects the table's D call only, with no check against the DNA. TRBV12-2 is deemed a pseudogene. The CDR3 loop spans 16 amino acids. CDR3 in DNA: TGTGCAAGTCGCTTCCGACAGGGTCCGGTATTCCCTGAAGCTTTCTTT. The encoded protein is CASRFRQGPVFPEAFF.

This chain links TRBV5-3 with TRBJ1-1, with a possible D match to TRBD1 (5 bases). TRBV5-3 belongs to the ORF category, with a function that is uncertain. V was trimmed by 8 bases and J by 6 bases, leaving 11 bases between them. This CDR3 comprises 11 residues. The CDR3, as DNA: TGTGCCAGGGCCGGGGGGGCTGAAGCTTTCTTT. This encodes CARAGGAEAFF.

The chain recombines TRBV10-3 with TRBJ1-6; D may be TRBD1 (6 bases). The germline V and J ends were trimmed by 6 bases and 7 bases, with 13 bases remaining between them. Germline-derived CDR1 and CDR2 are ENHRY and SYGVKD. This CDR3 spans 14 amino acids. The chain's CDR3 is CAIRAGTGNSPLHF. CDR3 in DNA: TGTGCCATCAGAGCAGGAACAGGGAATTCACCCCTCCACTTT.

The chain has TRBV15 and TRBJ1-2; possible D gene TRBD1, 5 bases. This CDR3 region has 14 residues. Trimming took 1 base from V and 6 from J, leaving 12 bases between them. The V gene's germline CDR1 is LNHNV and CDR2 YYDKDF (reference sequence). The CDR3 coding sequence is TGTGCCACCAGCAGAGGGCAGGGTCTGGATGGCTACACCTTC. Translated, it gives CATSRGQGLDGYTF.

This sequence joins TRBV13 and TRBJ1-1; 7 bases align to TRBD1. This CDR3 comprises 14 residues. V was pared by 3 bases and J by 9 bases, with 10 bases of the junction left unmatched. The V gene's germline CDR1 is PRHDT and CDR2 FYEKMQ (reference sequence). The CDR3 sequence is CASSFSETGRKAFF. In DNA form, the CDR3 reads TGTGCCAGCAGCTTTAGTGAGACAGGGAGGAAAGCTTTCTTT.

This rearrangement joins TRBV2 to TRBJ2-5; 9 bases line up with TRBD2. CDR3 length equals 17 residues. CDR1 is SNHLY, CDR2 FYNNEI, per germline. The ends lost 3 bases at V and 3 bases at J; junction bases unmatched: 11. DNA for the CDR3: TGTGCCAGCAGTGACCCCCTGCGTAGCGGGGGTAAAGAGACCCAGTACTTC. Encoded protein: CASSDPLRSGGKETQYF. The whole variable domain, remainder taken from reference TRBV2 and TRBJ2-5, is EPEVTQTPSHQVTQMGQEVILRCVPISNHLYFYWYRQILGQKVEFLVSFYNNEISEKSEIFDDQFSVERPDGSNFTLKIRSTKLEDSAMYFCASSDPLRSGGKETQYFGPGTRLLVL.

The V call is TRBV19, the J call TRBJ1-6; TRBD1 might be the D (6 bases). The CDR3 contains 17 residues. CDR1 is LNHDA and CDR2 is SQIVND in the germline V gene (reference sequence). V lost 3 bases to trimming and J lost 10 bases, with 22 bases between them. CDR3 protein: CASSIEGDRIGSSPLHF. CDR3 nucleotides: TGTGCCAGTAGTATTGAAGGTGACAGGATCGGATCCTCACCCCTCCACTTT.

The chain combines TRBV5-6 with TRBJ2-1; 11 bases match TRBD2. This CDR3 is built from 14 residues. The germline V gene encodes CDR1 SGHDT and CDR2 YYEEEE. V lost 3 bases and J lost 7; bases outside the gene matches: 3. The CDR3 spells CASSSGLAVNEQFF. CDR3 sequence (DNA): TGTGCCAGCAGCTCGGGACTAGCGGTGAATGAGCAGTTCTTC.

This clone came up many times. The rearrangement joins TRBV7-8 to TRBJ2-1; 15 bases align to TRBD2. CDR3 length: 17 residues. The V gene's germline CDR1 is SGHVS and CDR2 FQNEAQ. Trimming removed 5 bases from V and 6 bases from J; junction bases left unmatched: 8. The CDR3 spells CASSPGTSGGFGNEQFF. The CDR3 nucleotides read TGTGCCAGCAGCCCCGGGACTAGCGGGGGGTTTGGCAATGAGCAGTTCTTC.

J is TRBJ2-5 and V is TRBV12-2; TRBD2 reflects the table's D call only, with no check against the DNA. TRBV12-2 is listed as a pseudogene. The CDR3 extends over 18 amino acids. The CDR3: CASRFPKWKLAGHETQYF. The DNA of the CDR3 is TGTGCAAGTCGCTTCCCCAAGTGGAAACTAGCGGGGCATGAGACCCAGTACTTC.

The chain uses TRBV7-6 and TRBJ1-2; 9 nucleotides align to TRBD1. This CDR3 comprises 14 residues. Germline V CDR1 and CDR2: SGHVS, FNYEAQ. Trimming cost V 5 bases and J 6 bases; bases outside gene matches: 7. The CDR3 DNA follows: TGTGCCAGCAGCCAGGGACAGGGAGGAGATGGCTACACCTTC. Translating gives CASSQGQGGDGYTF.

The chain recombines TRBV19 with TRBJ2-5; TRBD1 agrees at 11 bases. Germline lookup yields CDR1 LNHDA and CDR2 SQIVND (reference sequence). With 6 bases clipped from V and 1 base from J, the junction kept 7 bases outside the gene matches. The CDR3 consists of 16 residues. The CDR3 bases are TGTGCCAGTAGCCCTGGACAGGGGGCCATCCAAGAGACCCAGTACTTC. Amino acid sequence: CASSPGQGAIQETQYF.

This rearrangement joins TRBV19 to TRBJ2-1, with 9 bases fitting TRBD1. From germline, CDR1 is LNHDA and CDR2 SQIVND (reference sequence). The CDR3 is made up of 17 amino acids. The V gene end was trimmed by 5 bases and the J gene end by 2 bases; junction bases not matched to a gene: 10. Here the CDR3 DNA reads TGTGCCAGTAGTGACCCACCGGGACAGGGCCCCTACAATGAGCAGTTCTTC. It is translated as CASSDPPGQGPYNEQFF.

This clone is a singleton in its sample. This sequence joins TRBV10-2 and TRBJ2-1; 14 bases agree with TRBD2. V lost 7 bases and J lost 7; bases outside the gene matches: 9. CDR3 size: 16 residues. Per the germline V gene, CDR1 is WSHSY and CDR2 is SAAADI. CDR3 protein: CASTSTSGGARNEQFF. The CDR3 DNA follows: TGCGCCAGCACCTCGACTAGCGGGGGGGCCCGTAATGAGCAGTTCTTC.

This chain connects TRBV6-5 to TRBJ2-7; TRBD1 might be the D (6 bases). There are 13 residues in the CDR3. Deletions cut 2 bases from V and 6 bases from J, with 11 bases between. Germline-derived CDR1 and CDR2 are MNHEY and SVGAGI. CDR3 amino acids: CASSYLQGFEQYF. DNA of the CDR3: TGTGCCAGCAGTTACCTACAGGGTTTCGAGCAGTACTTC.

The chain links TRBV10-3 to TRBJ2-3, with 13 bases identical to TRBD2. Germline CDR1 is ENHRY and CDR2 is SYGVKD. This CDR3 has 18 residues. V was clipped by 0 bases and J by 0 bases; unmatched bases: 3. CDR3 loop: CAISESGLAGYSTDTQYF. The CDR3, as DNA: TGTGCCATCAGTGAGTCGGGACTAGCGGGGTATAGCACAGATACGCAGTATTTT.

The chain recombines TRBV19 with TRBJ2-7, with 9 nucleotides matching TRBD2. Germline lookup yields CDR1 LNHDA and CDR2 SQIVND (reference sequence). With V trimmed by 5 bases and J by 1 base, 6 bases remained unmatched. CDR3 size: 15 residues. This CDR3 is CASSFASGDSYEQYF. CDR3 in DNA: TGTGCCAGTAGTTTCGCTAGCGGGGATTCCTACGAGCAGTACTTC.

Only one count was recorded for this clone. This chain uses TRBV2 with TRBJ1-3; D is undetermined. V gave up 3 bases and J gave up 2 bases, with 14 bases separating them. This CDR3 comprises 16 residues. Germline lookup yields CDR1 SNHLY and CDR2 FYNNEI. CDR3 nucleotides: TGTGCCAGCAGTGACCCAGGAAGCCGCCCTGGAAACACCATATATTTT. Amino acid sequence: CASSDPGSRPGNTIYF.

This rearrangement joins TRBV4-1 to TRBJ2-1, with 8 bases aligning to TRBD2. Germline V CDR1 and CDR2: MGHRA, YSYEKL. V was clipped by 3 bases and J by 4 bases; unmatched bases: 8. This CDR3 contains 16 residues. The CDR3, as DNA: TGCGCCAGCAGCCAGGCCAGCGGGGGCCCATACAATGAGCAGTTCTTC. The encoded protein is CASSQASGGPYNEQFF.

The V call is TRBV19, the J call TRBJ1-4, with 10 bases identical to TRBD1. Germline V CDR1 and CDR2: LNHDA, SQIVND (reference sequence). The CDR3 loop spans 15 amino acids. Germline trimming cut 3 bases from V and 4 bases from J; bases unmatched to any gene: 2. CDR3 loop: CASSIGTGDNEKLFF. The CDR3 DNA sequence: TGTGCCAGTAGTATTGGGACAGGGGATAATGAAAAACTGTTTTTT. Drawing the rest from reference TRBV19 and TRBJ1-4, the complete variable domain is DGGITQSPKYLFRKEGQNVTLSCEQNLNHDAMYWYRQDPGQGLRLIYYSQIVNDFQKGDIAEGYSVSREKKESFPLTVTSAQKNPTAFYLCASSIGTGDNEKLFFGSGTQLSVL.

The gene calls are TRBV7-3 and TRBJ2-2, with D unresolved. Deletions cut 4 bases from V and 5 bases from J, with 2 bases between. CDR1 SGHTA and CDR2 FQGTGA come from the germline V gene. The CDR3 has 11 amino acids. DNA for the CDR3: TGTGCCAGCAGCTCGACCGGGGAGCTGTTTTTT. It encodes CASSSTGELFF.